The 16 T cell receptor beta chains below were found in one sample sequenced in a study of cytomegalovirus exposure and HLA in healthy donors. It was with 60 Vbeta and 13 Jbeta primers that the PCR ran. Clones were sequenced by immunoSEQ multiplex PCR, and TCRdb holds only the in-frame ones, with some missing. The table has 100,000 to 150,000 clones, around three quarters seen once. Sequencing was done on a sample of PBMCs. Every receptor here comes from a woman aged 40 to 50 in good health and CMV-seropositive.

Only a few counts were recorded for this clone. The DNA of the CDR3 is TGTGCCAGCAGCGCCGGAAGCGGTAACAATGAGCAGTTCTTC. Protein product: CASSAGSGNNEQFF. V and J are TRBV9 and TRBJ2-1; TRBD2 is a possible D gene (5 bases). V was cut by 3 bases and J by 5 bases, with 12 bases left in between. CDR3 length: 14 residues. Germline-derived CDR1 and CDR2 are SGDLS and YYNGEE.

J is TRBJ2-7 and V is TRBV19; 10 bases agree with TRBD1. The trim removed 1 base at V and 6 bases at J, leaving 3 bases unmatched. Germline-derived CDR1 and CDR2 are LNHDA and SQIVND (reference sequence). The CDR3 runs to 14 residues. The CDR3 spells CASSIGRDRGEQYF. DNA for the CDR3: TGTGCCAGTAGTATAGGAAGGGACAGGGGCGAGCAGTACTTC.

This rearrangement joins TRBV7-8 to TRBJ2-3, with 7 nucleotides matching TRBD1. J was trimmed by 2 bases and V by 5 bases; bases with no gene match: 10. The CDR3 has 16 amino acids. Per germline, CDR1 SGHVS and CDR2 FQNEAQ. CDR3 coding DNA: TGTGCCAGCAGCCTAACTAGGACAGGAAACACAGATACGCAGTATTTT. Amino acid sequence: CASSLTRTGNTDTQYF. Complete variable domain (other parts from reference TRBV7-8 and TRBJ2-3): GAGVSQSPRYKVAKRGQDVALRCDPISGHVSLFWYQQALGQGPEFLTYFQNEAQLDKSGLPSDRFFAERPEGSVSTLKIQRTQQEDSAVYLCASSLTRTGNTDTQYFGPGTRLTVL.

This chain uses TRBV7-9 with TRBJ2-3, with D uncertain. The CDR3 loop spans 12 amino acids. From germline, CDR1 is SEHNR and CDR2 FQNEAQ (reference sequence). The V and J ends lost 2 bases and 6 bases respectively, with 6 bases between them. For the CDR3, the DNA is TGTGCCAGCAGCTTAAATCTGGATACGCAGTATTTT. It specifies CASSLNLDTQYF.

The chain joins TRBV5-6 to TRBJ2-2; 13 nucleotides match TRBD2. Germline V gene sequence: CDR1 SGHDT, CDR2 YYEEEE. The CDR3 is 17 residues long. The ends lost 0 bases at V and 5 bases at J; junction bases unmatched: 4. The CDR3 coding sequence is TGTGCCAGCAGCTTGGGTCCGGGACTAGCGGGAACCGGGGAGCTGTTTTTT. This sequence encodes CASSLGPGLAGTGELFF.

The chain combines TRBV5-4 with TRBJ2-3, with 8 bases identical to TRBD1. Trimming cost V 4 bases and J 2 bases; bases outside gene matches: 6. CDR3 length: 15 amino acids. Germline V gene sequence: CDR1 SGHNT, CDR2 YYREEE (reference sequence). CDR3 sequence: CASSQDRANTDTQYF. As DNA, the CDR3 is TGTGCCAGCAGCCAGGACAGGGCAAACACAGATACGCAGTATTTT.

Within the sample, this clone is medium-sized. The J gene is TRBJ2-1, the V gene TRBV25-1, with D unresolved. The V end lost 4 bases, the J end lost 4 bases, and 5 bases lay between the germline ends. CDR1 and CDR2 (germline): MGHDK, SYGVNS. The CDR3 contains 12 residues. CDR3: CASSVQYNEQFF. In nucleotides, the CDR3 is TGTGCCAGCAGTGTCCAATACAATGAGCAGTTCTTC.

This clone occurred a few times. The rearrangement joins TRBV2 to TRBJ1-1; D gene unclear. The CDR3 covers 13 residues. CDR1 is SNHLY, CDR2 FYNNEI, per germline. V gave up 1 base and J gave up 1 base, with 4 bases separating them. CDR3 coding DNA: TGTGCCAGCAGTGAAGAACAGAACACTGAAGCTTTCTTT. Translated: CASSEEQNTEAFF.

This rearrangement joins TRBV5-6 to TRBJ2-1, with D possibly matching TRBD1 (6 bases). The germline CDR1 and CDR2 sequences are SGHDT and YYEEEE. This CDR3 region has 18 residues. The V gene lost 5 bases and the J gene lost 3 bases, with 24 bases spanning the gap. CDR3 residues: CASSSSGANGVDYNEQFF. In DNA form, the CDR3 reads TGTGCCAGCAGTTCATCAGGGGCGAATGGAGTCGACTACAATGAGCAGTTCTTC.

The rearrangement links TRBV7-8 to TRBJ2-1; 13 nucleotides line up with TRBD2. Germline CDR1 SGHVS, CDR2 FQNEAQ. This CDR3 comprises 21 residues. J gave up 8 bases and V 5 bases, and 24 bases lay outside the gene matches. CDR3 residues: CASSPPSRGAGTSGNPHEQFF. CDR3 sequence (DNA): TGTGCCAGCAGCCCCCCAAGTCGGGGGGCCGGGACTAGCGGGAACCCCCATGAGCAGTTCTTC.

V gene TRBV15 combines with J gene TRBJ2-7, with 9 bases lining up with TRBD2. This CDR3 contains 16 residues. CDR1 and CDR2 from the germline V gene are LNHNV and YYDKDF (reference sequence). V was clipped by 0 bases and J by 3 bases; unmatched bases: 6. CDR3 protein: CATSRESSGDNYEQYF. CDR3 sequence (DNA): TGTGCCACCAGCAGAGAGTCTAGCGGGGATAACTACGAGCAGTACTTC.

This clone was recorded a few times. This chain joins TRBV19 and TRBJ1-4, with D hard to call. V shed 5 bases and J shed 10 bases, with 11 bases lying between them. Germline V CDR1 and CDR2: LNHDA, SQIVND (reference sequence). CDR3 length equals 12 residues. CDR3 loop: CASSSLSGKLFF. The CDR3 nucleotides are TGTGCCAGTAGTTCCCTATCGGGAAAACTGTTTTTT.

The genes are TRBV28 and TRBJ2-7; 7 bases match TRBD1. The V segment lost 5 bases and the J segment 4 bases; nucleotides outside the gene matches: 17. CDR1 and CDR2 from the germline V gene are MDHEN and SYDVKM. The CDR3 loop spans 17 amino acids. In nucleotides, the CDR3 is TGTGCCAGCAGTCGTCAGCTTGGACAGGTTCGAGGGTACGAGCAGTACTTC. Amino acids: CASSRQLGQVRGYEQYF.

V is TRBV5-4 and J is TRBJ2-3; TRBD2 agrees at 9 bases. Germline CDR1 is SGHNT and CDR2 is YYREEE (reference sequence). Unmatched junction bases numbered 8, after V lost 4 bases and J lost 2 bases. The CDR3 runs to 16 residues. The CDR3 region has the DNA TGTGCCAGCAGCCCTAGACTAGCGGCTAACACAGATACGCAGTATTTT. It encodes CASSPRLAANTDTQYF.

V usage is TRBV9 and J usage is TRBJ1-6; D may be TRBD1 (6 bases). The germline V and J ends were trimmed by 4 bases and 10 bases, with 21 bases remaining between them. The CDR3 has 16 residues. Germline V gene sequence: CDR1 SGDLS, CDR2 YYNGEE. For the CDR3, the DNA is TGTGCCAGCAGCCCCCAGGTGGGGGGGCTCGGCTCACCCCTCCACTTT. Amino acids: CASSPQVGGLGSPLHF.

The CDR3: CSVRGGREGPEQYF. The DNA for the CDR3 is TGCAGCGTTCGGGGGGGGCGGGAGGGTCCCGAGCAGTACTTC. The chain has TRBV29-1 and TRBJ2-7; 9 bases line up with TRBD2. The CDR3 consists of 14 residues. Germline V gene data show CDR1 as SQVTM and CDR2 as ANQGSEA. Trimming took 5 bases from V and 6 from J; bases not matched to a gene: 11.